This T cell receptor beta chain was sequenced in a study of glioma-infiltrating T cells after dendritic cell vaccination. Study-level information: Samples are from glioblastoma patients in Phase I and II dendritic cell vaccine trials.

Amplification used 60 V beta primers and 13 J beta primers. Measured with immunoSEQ multiplex PCR; TCRdb has only the in-frame clones, and not every one. The table records more than 100,000 clones, roughly 76% of them present only once. The CDR3 extends over 15 amino acids. Germline lookup yields CDR1 GTSNPN and CDR2 SVGIG (reference sequence). V lost 0 bases to trimming and J lost 6 bases; unmatched junction nucleotides: 7. The TCR comes from a human donor with glioblastoma. The sample consisted of blood, taken before dendritic cell vaccination. The chain joins TRBV30 to TRBJ1-5; 8 nucleotides align to TRBD1. CDR3 residues: CAWSVPQGAGQPQHF. In nucleotides, the CDR3 is TGTGCCTGGAGTGTACCTCAGGGGGCCGGTCAGCCCCAGCATTTT. Based on the CDR3 plus reference TRBV30 and TRBJ1-5, the full variable domain is SQTIHQWPATLVQPVGSPLSLECTVEGTSNPNLYWYRQAAGRGLQLLFYSVGIGQISSEVPQNLSASRPQDRQFILSSKKLLLSDSGFYLCAWSVPQGAGQPQHFGDGTRLSIL.